This TCR beta chain was sequenced in a study of blood T cell repertoires in COVID-19. Turning to the study itself: T cells, B-cell-depleted T cells, or PBMCs supplied cDNA or gDNA.

Germline loops: CDR1 LGHDT, CDR2 YNNKEL (reference sequence). Trimming took off 4 bases at V and 6 bases at J, with 13 bases between the two ends. The CDR3 sequence is 14 residues long. This study enrolled people aged about 18 to 100 from 20 to 25 US geographic areas. This table comes from immunoSEQ multiplex PCR, and its TCRdb copy is limited to in-frame clones, with some not included. This sample carries about 200,000 clones, around 86% of them seen once, and the ten largest clones take 5% to 7%. The sample holds a few counts of this clone. This rearrangement joins TRBV3-1 (or the pseudogene TRBV3-2) to TRBJ1-5; tentative D call: TRBD1 (6 bases). The sample comprised PBMCs or T cells enriched from blood (not recorded which). This sequence originates from a man aged 35 to 55 with acute COVID-19. The CDR3 sequence is CASSLWGQSQPQHF. CDR3 coding DNA: TGTGCCAGCAGCCTGTGGGGGCAGAGTCAGCCCCAGCATTTT.